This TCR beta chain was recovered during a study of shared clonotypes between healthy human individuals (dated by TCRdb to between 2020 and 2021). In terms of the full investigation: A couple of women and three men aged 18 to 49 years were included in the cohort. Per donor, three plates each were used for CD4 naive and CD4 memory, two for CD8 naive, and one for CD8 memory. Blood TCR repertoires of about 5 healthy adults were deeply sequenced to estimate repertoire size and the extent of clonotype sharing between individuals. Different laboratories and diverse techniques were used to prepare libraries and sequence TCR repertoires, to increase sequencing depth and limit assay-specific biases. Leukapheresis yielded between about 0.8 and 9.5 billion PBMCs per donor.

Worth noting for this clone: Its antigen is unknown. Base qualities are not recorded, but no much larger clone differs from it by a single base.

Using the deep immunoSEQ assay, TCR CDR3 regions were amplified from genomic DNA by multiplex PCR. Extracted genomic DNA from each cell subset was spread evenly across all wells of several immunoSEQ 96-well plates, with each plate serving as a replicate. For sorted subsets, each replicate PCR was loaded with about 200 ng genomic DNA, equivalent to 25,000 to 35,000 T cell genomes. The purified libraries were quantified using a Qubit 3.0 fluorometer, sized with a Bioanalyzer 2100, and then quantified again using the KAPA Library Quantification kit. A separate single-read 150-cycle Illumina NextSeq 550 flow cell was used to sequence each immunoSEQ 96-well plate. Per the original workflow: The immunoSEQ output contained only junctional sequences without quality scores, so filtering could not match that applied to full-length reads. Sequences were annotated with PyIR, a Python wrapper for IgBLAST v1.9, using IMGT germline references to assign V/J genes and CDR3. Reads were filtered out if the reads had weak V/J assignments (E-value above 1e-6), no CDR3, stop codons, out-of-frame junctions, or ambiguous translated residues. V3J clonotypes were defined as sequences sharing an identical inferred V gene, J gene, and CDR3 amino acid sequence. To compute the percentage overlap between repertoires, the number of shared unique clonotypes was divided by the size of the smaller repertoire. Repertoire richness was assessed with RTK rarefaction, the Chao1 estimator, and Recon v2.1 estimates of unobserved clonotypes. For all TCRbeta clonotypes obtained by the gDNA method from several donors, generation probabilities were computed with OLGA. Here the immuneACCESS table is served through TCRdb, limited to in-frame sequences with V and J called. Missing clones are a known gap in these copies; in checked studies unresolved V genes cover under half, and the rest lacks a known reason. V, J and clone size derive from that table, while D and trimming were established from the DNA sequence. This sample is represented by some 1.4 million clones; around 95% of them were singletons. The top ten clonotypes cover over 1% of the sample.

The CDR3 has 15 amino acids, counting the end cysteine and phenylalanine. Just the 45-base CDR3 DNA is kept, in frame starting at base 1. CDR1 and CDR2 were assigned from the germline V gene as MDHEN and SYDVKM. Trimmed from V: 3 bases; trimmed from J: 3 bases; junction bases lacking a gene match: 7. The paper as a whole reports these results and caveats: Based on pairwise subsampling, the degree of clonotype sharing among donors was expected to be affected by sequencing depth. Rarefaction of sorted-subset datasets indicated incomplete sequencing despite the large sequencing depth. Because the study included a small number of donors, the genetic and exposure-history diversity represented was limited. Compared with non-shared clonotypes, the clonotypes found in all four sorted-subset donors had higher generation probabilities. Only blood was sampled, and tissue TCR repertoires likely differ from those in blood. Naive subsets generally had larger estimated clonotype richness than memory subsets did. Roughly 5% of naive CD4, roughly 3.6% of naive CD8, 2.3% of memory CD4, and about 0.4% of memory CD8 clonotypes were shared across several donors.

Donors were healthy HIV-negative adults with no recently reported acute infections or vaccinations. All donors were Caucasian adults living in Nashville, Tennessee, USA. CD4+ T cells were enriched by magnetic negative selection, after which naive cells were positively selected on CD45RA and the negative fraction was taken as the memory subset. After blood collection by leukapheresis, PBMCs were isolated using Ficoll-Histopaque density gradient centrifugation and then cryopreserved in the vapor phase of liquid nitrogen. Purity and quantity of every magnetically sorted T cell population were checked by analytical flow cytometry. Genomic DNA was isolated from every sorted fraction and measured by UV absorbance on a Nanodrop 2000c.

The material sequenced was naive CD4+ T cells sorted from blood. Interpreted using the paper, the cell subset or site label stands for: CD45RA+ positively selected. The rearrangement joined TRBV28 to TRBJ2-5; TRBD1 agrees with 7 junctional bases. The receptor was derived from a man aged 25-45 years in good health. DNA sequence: TGTGCCAGCAGTTTCGCGGTGACAGGGAAAGAGACCCAGTACTTC. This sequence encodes CASSFAVTGKETQYF. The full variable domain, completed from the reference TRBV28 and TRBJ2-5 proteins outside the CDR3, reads DVKVTQSSRYLVKRTGEKVFLECVQDMDHENMFWYRQDPGLGLRLIYFSYDVKMKEKGDIPEGYSVSREKKERFSLILESASTNQTSMYLCASSFAVTGKETQYFGPGTRLLVL.